The present TCR beta chain was sequenced within a study of blood T cells in healthy people across ages. This clonotype was observed a few times. The second PCR ran about 7 to 12 cycles with a sample-barcoded 5' primer and J-beta primers. TCRdb fed the 5' RACE reads into MiXCR, producing one record per CDR3 protein. The sample consists of approximately 1,000,000 distinct CDR3 sequences, 35% to 40% of them appearing once. Germline-derived CDR1 and CDR2 are SGHTA and FQGNSA. The CDR3 spans 14 residues. V was trimmed by 4 bases and J by 5 bases, leaving 14 bases between them. Sequencing used blood. The chain links TRBV7-2 to TRBJ1-1, with TRBD1 as a possible D gene (6 bases). This receptor was identified in a man between 18 and 35 years old in good health. The CDR3 DNA reads TGTGCCAGCAGCTCAACAGGGTTTGGAACTGAAGCTTTCTTT. Translation gives CASSSTGFGTEAFF.